These 32 T cell receptor beta chains were sequenced from one sample in a study of shared clonotypes between healthy human individuals. Repertoires were generated with immunoSEQ multiplex PCR, while TCRdb's copy carries only in-frame clones and drops some. The table shows about 590,000 clones, with around 95% occurring only once. As defined, naive CD8 cells were CD45RO-negative and positively selected for CCR7, with terminally differentiated effector memory CD45RA+ cells excluded. The source material was naive CD8+ T cells sorted from blood. Receptors were obtained from a woman aged 30 to 39 in good health.

This clone has only one observation. The V gene is TRBV9, the J gene TRBJ2-1; D is perhaps TRBD2 (5 bases). CDR3 length: 16 amino acids. The V gene lost 1 base and the J gene lost 0 bases, with 11 bases spanning the gap. CDR1 and CDR2 (germline): SGDLS, YYNGEE. The DNA of the CDR3 is TGTGCCAGCAGCGTAAGAAGCGGATCCTCCTACAATGAGCAGTTCTTC. This sequence encodes CASSVRSGSSYNEQFF.

CDR3 nucleotides: TGCGCCAGCAGCGGGGTCGGGGGCGGTGAGCAGTTCTTC. It translates to CASSGVGGGEQFF. This sequence joins TRBV10-2 and TRBJ2-1; D is possibly TRBD1 or TRBD2 (6 bases each). This CDR3 contains 13 residues. Per germline, CDR1 WSHSY and CDR2 SAAADI. Deletions cut 6 bases from V and 9 bases from J, with 15 bases between.

The J gene is TRBJ2-5, the V gene TRBV9, with 14 bases matching TRBD2. CDR1 and CDR2 (germline): SGDLS, YYNGEE. Trimming removed 3 bases from V and 0 bases from J; junction bases left unmatched: 7. This CDR3 is 18 amino acids long. Here the CDR3 DNA reads TGTGCCAGCAGCGCGGGGACTAGCGGGAGCCCGTACCAAGAGACCCAGTACTTC. As protein: CASSAGTSGSPYQETQYF.

The V gene is TRBV27, the J gene TRBJ2-5; D possibly corresponds to TRBD2 (6 bases). This CDR3 spans 14 amino acids. Germline CDR1 and CDR2: MNHEY and SMNVEV (reference sequence). With 3 bases removed from V and 4 bases from J, the gap between germline ends came to 12 bases. CDR3 sequence reads: CASSFGAGRETQYF. CDR3 nucleotide sequence: TGTGCCAGCAGTTTTGGAGCGGGCAGAGAGACCCAGTACTTC.

In DNA form, the CDR3 reads TGTGCCAGCAGTCTCCTGGGAAGGGCAACTAATGAAAAACTGTTTTTT. Amino acid sequence: CASSLLGRATNEKLFF. The J gene is TRBJ1-4, the V gene TRBV28; D call uncertain. The CDR3 spans 16 residues. CDR1 and CDR2 from the germline V gene are MDHEN and SYDVKM. V was cut by 5 bases and J by 0 bases, with 13 bases left in between.

The genes are TRBV27 and TRBJ2-7, with D possibly being TRBD1 or TRBD2 (5 bases each). The length of the CDR3 is 14 residues. Germline V gene sequence: CDR1 MNHEY, CDR2 SMNVEV (reference sequence). V lost 6 bases to trimming and J lost 2 bases, with 14 bases between them. The CDR3 sequence is CASRPGTATYEQYF. CDR3 in DNA: TGTGCCAGCAGACCCGGGACCGCAACCTACGAGCAGTACTTC.

The V call is TRBV28, the J call TRBJ2-7; 9 bases line up with TRBD1. V lost 7 bases and J lost 6; bases outside the gene matches: 16. In germline, CDR1 is MDHEN, CDR2 SYDVKM. The CDR3 length is 16 residues. CDR3 in DNA: TGTGCCAGCACTACCCGCCGGGACAGGGTTTGGGGCGAGCAGTACTTC. Translation gives CASTTRRDRVWGEQYF.

This chain uses TRBV5-4 with TRBJ2-7; no firm D call. CDR1 and CDR2 from the germline V gene are SGHNT and YYREEE (reference sequence). The CDR3 extends over 13 amino acids. V was clipped by 5 bases and J by 0 bases, with 9 bases between them. This CDR3 reads CASSFDNSYEQYF. CDR3 nucleotides: TGTGCCAGCAGTTTTGACAACTCCTACGAGCAGTACTTC.

The rearrangement uses TRBV28 and TRBJ2-2; D tentatively fits TRBD1 or TRBD2 (5 bases each). The CDR3 consists of 14 residues. Germline V gene lookup returns CDR1 MDHEN and CDR2 SYDVKM. Trimming pared 6 bases from V and 7 bases from J, leaving 15 bases between. Here the CDR3 DNA reads TGTGCCAGCAGCTGGGACCGCCGGGGCGGGGAGCTGTTTTTT. Translating gives CASSWDRRGGELFF.

About this clone: Within the sample, other DNA sequences also encode this same CDR3. The V and J genes are TRBV5-4 and TRBJ2-5; 7 bases match TRBD2. The germline V gene encodes CDR1 SGHNT and CDR2 YYREEE (reference sequence). The CDR3 has 13 amino acids. The V segment lost 4 bases and the J segment 2 bases; nucleotides outside the gene matches: 2. This CDR3 is CASSLAEQETQYF. In nucleotides, the CDR3 is TGTGCCAGCAGCCTAGCGGAGCAAGAGACCCAGTACTTC.

V gene TRBV18 combines with J gene TRBJ2-7; 9 bases fit TRBD2. V was pared by 2 bases and J by 1 base, with 3 bases of the junction left unmatched. Germline loops: CDR1 KGHSH, CDR2 LQKENI. CDR3 length: 15 amino acids. The CDR3 sequence is CASSPASGNSYEQYF. CDR3 nucleotide sequence: TGTGCCAGCTCACCAGCTAGCGGGAATTCCTACGAGCAGTACTTC.

The chain couples TRBV28 to TRBJ2-2; 8 positions agree with TRBD2. The CDR3 extends over 18 amino acids. Germline V lookup: CDR1 MDHEN, CDR2 SYDVKM. The V gene end was trimmed by 5 bases and the J gene end by 0 bases; junction bases not matched to a gene: 11. In DNA form, the CDR3 reads TGTGCCAGCAGTCCGGACTTGCGGGAGGACTCGAACACCGGGGAGCTGTTTTTT. This codes for CASSPDLREDSNTGELFF. Supplemented by reference TRBV28 and TRBJ2-2, the full variable domain reads DVKVTQSSRYLVKRTGEKVFLECVQDMDHENMFWYRQDPGLGLRLIYFSYDVKMKEKGDIPEGYSVSREKKERFSLILESASTNQTSMYLCASSPDLREDSNTGELFFGEGSRLTVL.

V usage is TRBV28 and J usage is TRBJ2-5; TRBD1 aligns across 11 bases. V lost 9 bases and J lost 3; bases outside the gene matches: 3. This CDR3 is built from 13 residues. Germline V gene lookup returns CDR1 MDHEN and CDR2 SYDVKM. CDR3 nucleotides: TGTGCCAGTACGGGACAGGGGGAAGAGACCCAGTACTTC. It is translated as CASTGQGEETQYF.

The chain couples TRBV7-9 to TRBJ2-1; D perhaps matches TRBD2 (6 bases). The germline CDR1 and CDR2 sequences are SEHNR and FQNEAQ (reference sequence). The CDR3 runs 15 residues. V was trimmed by 3 bases and J by 6 bases, leaving 15 bases between them. CDR3: CASSFHRTKGNEQFF. The CDR3, as DNA: TGTGCCAGCAGCTTTCACCGGACTAAGGGCAATGAGCAGTTCTTC.

The genes are TRBV15 and TRBJ1-1; D gene ambiguous. V was trimmed by 0 bases and J by 7 bases, leaving 9 bases between them. The CDR3 totals 13 residues. Germline CDR1 and CDR2: LNHNV and YYDKDF (reference sequence). The CDR3 nucleotides are TGTGCCACCAGCAGAGAAGATGCTATTGAAGCTTTCTTT. It encodes CATSREDAIEAFF.

The chain links TRBV5-1 to TRBJ1-4; D gene ambiguous. The CDR3 is made up of 14 amino acids. V was shortened by 2 bases and J by 5 bases, with 10 bases between the two germline ends. Germline-derived CDR1 and CDR2 are SGHRS and YFSETQ. CDR3 amino acids: CASSFRRRNEKLFF. The CDR3 DNA follows: TGCGCCAGCAGCTTCCGGCGTCGAAATGAAAAACTGTTTTTT. Full variable domain (rest looked up from reference TRBV5-1 and TRBJ1-4): KAGVTQTPRYLIKTRGQQVTLSCSPISGHRSVSWYQQTPGQGLQFLFEYFSETQRNKGNFPGRFSGRQFSNSRSEMNVSTLELGDSALYLCASSFRRRNEKLFFGSGTQLSVL.

The chain recombines TRBV7-9 with TRBJ2-5; tentatively, D is TRBD1 (6 bases). The germline V and J ends were trimmed by 2 bases and 2 bases, with 18 bases remaining between them. Germline lookup yields CDR1 SEHNR and CDR2 FQNEAQ (reference sequence). The CDR3 covers 17 residues. CDR3 loop: CASSLKGRTDLQETQYF. The CDR3 DNA is TGTGCCAGCAGCTTAAAGGGCCGGACAGACTTGCAAGAGACCCAGTACTTC.

The gene calls are TRBV10-2 and TRBJ1-1, with TRBD1 as a possible D gene (6 bases). Trimming left V 2 bases short and J 0 bases short, with 10 bases between. The CDR3 runs to 15 residues. The germline CDR1 and CDR2 sequences are WSHSY and SAAADI. CDR3 DNA: TGCGCCAGCAGTGAGCCACAGGGAATGAACACTGAAGCTTTCTTT. Encoded protein: CASSEPQGMNTEAFF.

This chain joins TRBV5-6 and TRBJ2-7; D gene ambiguous. This CDR3 is 12 amino acids long. The germline V gene encodes CDR1 SGHDT and CDR2 YYEEEE. V shed 2 bases and J shed 7 bases, with 10 bases lying between them. The CDR3 reads CASSLELGEQYF. The CDR3 DNA reads as TGTGCCAGCAGCTTAGAGCTGGGGGAGCAGTACTTC.

The genes are TRBV5-6 and TRBJ2-7; 10 nucleotides agree with TRBD2. Germline V lookup: CDR1 SGHDT, CDR2 YYEEEE. This CDR3 comprises 17 residues. V was clipped by 0 bases and J by 2 bases; unmatched bases: 8. CDR3 loop: CASSLGLAGPQPYEQYF. The CDR3 DNA is TGTGCCAGCAGCTTGGGACTAGCGGGCCCTCAGCCCTACGAGCAGTACTTC. The full variable domain, its missing parts supplied by reference TRBV5-6 and TRBJ2-7, is DAGVTQSPTHLIKTRGQQVTLRCSPKSGHDTVSWYQQALGQGPQFIFQYYEEEERQRGNFPDRFSGHQFPNYSSELNVNALLLGDSALYLCASSLGLAGPQPYEQYFGPGTRLTVT.

There are a few counts of this clone. CDR3 sequence reads: CASRDRVGWTEAFF. Written as DNA, the CDR3 is TGTGCCAGCCGGGACAGGGTAGGGTGGACTGAAGCTTTCTTT. This chain links TRBV19 with TRBJ1-1; 9 bases fit TRBD1. Germline CDR1 LNHDA, CDR2 SQIVND (reference sequence). The J segment lost 5 bases and the V segment lost 9 bases, leaving 10 bases of the junction unmatched. The CDR3 runs 14 residues.

The rearrangement uses TRBV5-1 and TRBJ2-2; either TRBD1 or TRBD2 may fit D (6 bases each). Germline values: CDR1 SGHRS, CDR2 YFSETQ. The CDR3 consists of 15 residues. The V end lost 5 bases, the J end lost 0 bases, and 11 bases lay between the germline ends. The CDR3 DNA sequence: TGCGCCAGCAGAGAGGGGGGAACGAACACCGGGGAGCTGTTTTTT. Protein sequence: CASREGGTNTGELFF.

The chain joins TRBV5-4 to TRBJ2-5; 7 nucleotides align to TRBD1. CDR1 SGHNT and CDR2 YYREEE come from the germline V gene (reference sequence). This CDR3 region has 16 residues. V trimming: 0 bases; J trimming: 3 bases; junction bases outside the gene matches: 8. Here the CDR3 DNA reads TGTGCCAGCAGCTTGGACTTCGGGGACAGCAAAGAGACCCAGTACTTC. Protein: CASSLDFGDSKETQYF.

The chain links TRBV9 to TRBJ2-1; 8 bases are a match to TRBD2. Trimming removed 4 bases from V and 0 bases from J; junction bases left unmatched: 9. This CDR3 is 17 amino acids long. CDR1 and CDR2 (germline): SGDLS, YYNGEE. The CDR3 DNA reads as TGTGCCAGCAGCTCAGCGGGGGCATGGGTCTCCTACAATGAGCAGTTCTTC. Amino acids: CASSSAGAWVSYNEQFF.

This clone was observed once. V is TRBV5-4 and J is TRBJ2-7, with no clear D. The CDR3 contains 15 residues. With 0 bases removed from V and 3 bases from J, the gap between germline ends came to 13 bases. Looked up from germline, CDR1 is SGHNT and CDR2 is YYREEE (reference sequence). The CDR3 coding sequence is TGTGCCAGCAGCTTGGGATCCGCTAGTGACTACGAGCAGTACTTC. The encoded protein is CASSLGSASDYEQYF.

The V gene is TRBV27, the J gene TRBJ1-1; a weak D match, TRBD1 (5 bases). Per the germline V gene, CDR1 is MNHEY and CDR2 is SMNVEV (reference sequence). The CDR3 contains 11 residues. The germline V and J ends were trimmed by 9 bases and 4 bases, with 9 bases remaining between them. In nucleotides, the CDR3 is TGTGCCAGTAAGACAGCCACTGAAGCTTTCTTT. Protein product: CASKTATEAFF.

The V call is TRBV29-1, the J call TRBJ2-5; D may match TRBD1 or TRBD2 (5 bases each). Germline lookup yields CDR1 SQVTM and CDR2 ANQGSEA. V lost 5 bases and J 1 base, leaving 17 bases between the germline ends. The CDR3 contains 15 residues. The CDR3 region is CSVNGALVAQETQYF. The CDR3 DNA reads TGCAGCGTTAACGGGGCCTTAGTCGCCCAAGAGACCCAGTACTTC.

This chain links TRBV11-2 with TRBJ1-3, with TRBD1 matching 8 bases. The CDR3 totals 19 residues. In germline, CDR1 is SGHAT, CDR2 FQNNGV. V trimming: 1 base; J trimming: 2 bases; junction bases outside the gene matches: 13. The CDR3 is CASSLGSIFGQGPGNTIYF. The CDR3, as DNA: TGTGCCAGCAGCTTAGGCAGCATTTTCGGACAGGGCCCTGGAAACACCATATATTTT.

To note about this clone: This CDR3 is also generated by other DNA sequences in the sample. This chain uses TRBV7-6 with TRBJ2-3; D possibly corresponds to TRBD1 (5 bases). V was cut by 2 bases and J by 3 bases, with 6 bases left in between. The CDR3 contains 13 residues. The germline V gene has CDR1 SGHVS and CDR2 FNYEAQ. CDR3 sequence reads: CASSLQGTDTQYF. The CDR3 bases are TGTGCCAGCAGCTTACAGGGTACAGATACGCAGTATTTT. Full variable domain (missing parts from reference TRBV7-6 and TRBJ2-3): GAGVSQSPRYKVTKRGQDVALRCDPISGHVSLYWYRQALGQGPEFLTYFNYEAQQDKSGLPNDRFSAERPEGSISTLTIQRTEQRDSAMYRCASSLQGTDTQYFGPGTRLTVL.

This sequence joins TRBV4-2 and TRBJ2-7; D unresolved. CDR1 and CDR2 from the germline V gene are LGHNA and YNFKEQ. V was clipped by 1 base and J by 2 bases, with 12 bases between them. This CDR3 region has 15 residues. The CDR3 protein is CASSQGLAEAYEQYF. CDR3 nucleotide sequence: TGTGCCAGCAGCCAAGGGTTGGCCGAAGCCTACGAGCAGTACTTC.

The V call is TRBV10-2, the J call TRBJ1-2; tentative D call: TRBD1 (5 bases). V was clipped by 0 bases and J by 5 bases, with 13 bases between them. The CDR3 totals 15 residues. From germline, CDR1 is WSHSY and CDR2 SAAADI. This CDR3 is CASSESKGQAYGYTF. Here the CDR3 DNA reads TGCGCCAGCAGTGAGTCGAAGGGGCAGGCTTATGGCTACACCTTC.

The chain combines TRBV19 with TRBJ1-1; TRBD1 might be the D (6 bases). The V and J ends lost 0 bases and 2 bases respectively, with 13 bases between them. The CDR3 is 16 residues long. Germline CDR1 LNHDA, CDR2 SQIVND (reference sequence). CDR3 protein: CASSIDRTESNTEAFF. CDR3 DNA: TGTGCCAGTAGTATAGACCGGACAGAGTCTAACACTGAAGCTTTCTTT.